This entry features one TCR beta chain sequence. This sample stems from a study of blood T cell repertoires in COVID-19. The repertoire was sequenced with immunoSEQ multiplex PCR; TCRdb's copy has only in-frame clones and lacks some. The sample lists 65,000 to 75,000 clones; around 83% were seen once. This CDR3 has 16 residues. J lost 12 bases, V lost 3 bases, and 16 bases had no gene match. Per the germline V gene, CDR1 is SGHKS and CDR2 is YYEKEE (reference sequence). The receptor comes from a man aged 80 or over with acute or convalescent COVID-19. V is TRBV5-5 and J is TRBJ2-1, with 9 nucleotides matching TRBD1. The sequenced sample was peripheral blood. CDR3 sequence reads: CASSSTGTGIPFVQFF. The CDR3 DNA is TGTGCCAGCAGCTCTACCGGGACAGGGATCCCGTTTGTGCAGTTCTTC.